This TCR beta chain was captured by sequencing in a study of control samples from healthy donors and cancer patients. This clone was detected once. This table comes from immunoSEQ multiplex PCR, and its TCRdb copy is limited to in-frame clones, with some not included. Among 100,000 or so clones listed, roughly nine tenths were seen once. Germline loops: CDR1 SGHNT, CDR2 YYREEE (reference sequence). The germline V and J ends were trimmed by 1 base and 6 bases, with 2 bases remaining between them. This CDR3 is built from 11 residues. The receptor's source is a woman aged 25-40 years in good health. Input material: blood. The chain uses TRBV5-4 and TRBJ2-1, with unresolved D. The CDR3 region has the DNA TGTGCCAGCAGCTTGCCCAATGAGCAGTTCTTC. It codes for CASSLPNEQFF. Supplemented by reference TRBV5-4 and TRBJ2-1, the full variable domain reads ETGVTQSPTHLIKTRGQQVTLRCSSQSGHNTVSWYQQALGQGPQFIFQYYREEENGRGNFPPRFSGLQFPNYSSELNVNALELDDSALYLCASSLPNEQFFGPGTRLTVL.